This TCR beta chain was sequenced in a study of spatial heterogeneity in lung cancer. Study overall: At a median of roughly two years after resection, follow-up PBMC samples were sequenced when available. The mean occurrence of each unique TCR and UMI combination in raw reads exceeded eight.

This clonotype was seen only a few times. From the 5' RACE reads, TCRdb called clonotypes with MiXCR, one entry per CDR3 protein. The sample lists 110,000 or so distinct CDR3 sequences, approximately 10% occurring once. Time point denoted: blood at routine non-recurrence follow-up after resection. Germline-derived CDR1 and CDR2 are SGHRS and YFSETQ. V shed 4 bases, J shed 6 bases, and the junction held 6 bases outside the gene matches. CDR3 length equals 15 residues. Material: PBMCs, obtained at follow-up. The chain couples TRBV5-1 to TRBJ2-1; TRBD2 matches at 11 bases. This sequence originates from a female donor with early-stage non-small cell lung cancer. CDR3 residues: CASSRLAGILNEQFF. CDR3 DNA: TGCGCCAGCAGCCGACTAGCGGGAATTCTCAATGAGCAGTTCTTC.